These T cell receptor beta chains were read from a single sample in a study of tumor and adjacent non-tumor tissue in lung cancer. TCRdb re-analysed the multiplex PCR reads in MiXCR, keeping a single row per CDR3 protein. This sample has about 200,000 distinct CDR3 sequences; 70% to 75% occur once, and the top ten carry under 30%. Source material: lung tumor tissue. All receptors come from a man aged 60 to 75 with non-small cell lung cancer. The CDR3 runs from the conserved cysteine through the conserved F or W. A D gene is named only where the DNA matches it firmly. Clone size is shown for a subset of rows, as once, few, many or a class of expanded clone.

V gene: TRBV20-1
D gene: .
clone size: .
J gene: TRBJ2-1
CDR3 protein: CSVTGTRDNEQFF
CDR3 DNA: TGCAGTGTTACCGGTACTAGAGACAATGAGCAGTTCTTC

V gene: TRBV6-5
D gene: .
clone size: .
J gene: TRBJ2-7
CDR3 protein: CASGNWGVILYEQYF
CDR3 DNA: TGTGCCAGCGGCAATTGGGGAGTCATTCTCTACGAGCAGTACTTC

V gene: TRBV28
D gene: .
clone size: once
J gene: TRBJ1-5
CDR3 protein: CVSSLCSNQPQHF
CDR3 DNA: TGTGTCAGCAGTTTATGCTCGAATCAGCCCCAGCATTTT

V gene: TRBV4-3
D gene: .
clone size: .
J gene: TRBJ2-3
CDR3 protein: CASSQGDGRLLDTQYF
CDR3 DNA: TGCGCCAGCAGCCAAGGAGACGGACGCCTCCTAGATACGCAGTATTTT

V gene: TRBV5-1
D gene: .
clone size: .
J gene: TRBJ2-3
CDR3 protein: CASSAALGSSRDTQYF
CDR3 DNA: TGCGCCAGCAGCGCCGCACTAGGCAGCAGCCGAGATACGCAGTATTTT

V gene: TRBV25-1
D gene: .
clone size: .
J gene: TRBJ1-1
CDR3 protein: CASSALGLEALF
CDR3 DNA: TGTGCCAGTAGCGCGTTGGGACTGGAAGCTTTATTT

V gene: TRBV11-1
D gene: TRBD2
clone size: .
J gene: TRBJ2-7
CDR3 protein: CASSFGREDCEQYF
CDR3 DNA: TGTGCCAGCAGCTTCGGGCGGGAGGATTGCGAGCAGTACTTC

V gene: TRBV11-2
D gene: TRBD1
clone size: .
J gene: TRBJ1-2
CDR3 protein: CVSSLRGGIRGYTF
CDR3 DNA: TGTGTCAGCAGTTTACGAGGGGGCATTCGAGGCTACACCTTC

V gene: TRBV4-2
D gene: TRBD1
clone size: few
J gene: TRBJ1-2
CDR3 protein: CASSQIVSGTGILDGYTF
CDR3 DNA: TGTGCCAGCAGCCAAATTGTTTCCGGGACAGGTATTTTAGATGGCTACACCTTC

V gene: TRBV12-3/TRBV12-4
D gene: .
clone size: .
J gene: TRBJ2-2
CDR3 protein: CASIRQGKNTGELFF
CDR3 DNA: TGTGCCAGCATCCGGCAGGGAAAGAACACCGGGGAGCTGTTTTTT

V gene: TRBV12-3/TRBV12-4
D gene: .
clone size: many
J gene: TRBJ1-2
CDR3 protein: CASSLTGIYGYTF
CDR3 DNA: TGTGCCAGCAGTTTAACGGGGATCTATGGCTACACCTTC

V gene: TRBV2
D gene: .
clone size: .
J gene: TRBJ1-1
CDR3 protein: CTSRAGTEAFF
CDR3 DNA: TGTACCAGCAGGGCAGGGACCGAAGCTTTCTTT

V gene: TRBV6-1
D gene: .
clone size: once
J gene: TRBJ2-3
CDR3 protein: CASIRPGEDTQYF
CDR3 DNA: TGTGCCAGCATCAGACCCGGCGAGGATACGCAGTATTTT

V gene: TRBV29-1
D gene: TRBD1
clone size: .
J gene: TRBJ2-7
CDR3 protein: CSVITGGSYEQYF
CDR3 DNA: TGCAGCGTTATAACAGGGGGGTCCTACGAGCAGTACTTC

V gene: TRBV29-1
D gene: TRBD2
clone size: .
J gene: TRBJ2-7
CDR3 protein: CSVVIRAGGHGEQYF
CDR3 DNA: TGCAGTGTTGTTATCCGGGCGGGAGGGCATGGTGAGCAGTACTTC

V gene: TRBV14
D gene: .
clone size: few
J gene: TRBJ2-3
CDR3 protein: CASSPGLMTGTQYF
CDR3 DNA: TGTGCCAGCAGCCCCGGACTAATGACAGGTACGCAGTATTTT

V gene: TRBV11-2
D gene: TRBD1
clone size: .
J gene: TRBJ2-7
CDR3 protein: CGSSQTGRETYEQYF
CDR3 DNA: TGTGGCAGTAGTCAGACAGGGAGAGAAACCTACGAGCAGTACTTC

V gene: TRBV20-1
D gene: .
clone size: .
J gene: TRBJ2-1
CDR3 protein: CTARGAYVHEQFF
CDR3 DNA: TGCACTGCTAGAGGGGCCTATGTACATGAGCAGTTCTTC

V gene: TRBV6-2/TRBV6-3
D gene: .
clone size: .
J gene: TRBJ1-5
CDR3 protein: CASRSTWGNQPQHF
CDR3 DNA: TGTGCCAGCAGGTCCACATGGGGCAATCAGCCCCAGCATTTT

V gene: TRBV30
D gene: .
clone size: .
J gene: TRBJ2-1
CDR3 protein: CAWSVVTRNEQFF
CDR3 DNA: TGTGCCTGGAGTGTAGTAACGCGCAATGAGCAGTTCTTC